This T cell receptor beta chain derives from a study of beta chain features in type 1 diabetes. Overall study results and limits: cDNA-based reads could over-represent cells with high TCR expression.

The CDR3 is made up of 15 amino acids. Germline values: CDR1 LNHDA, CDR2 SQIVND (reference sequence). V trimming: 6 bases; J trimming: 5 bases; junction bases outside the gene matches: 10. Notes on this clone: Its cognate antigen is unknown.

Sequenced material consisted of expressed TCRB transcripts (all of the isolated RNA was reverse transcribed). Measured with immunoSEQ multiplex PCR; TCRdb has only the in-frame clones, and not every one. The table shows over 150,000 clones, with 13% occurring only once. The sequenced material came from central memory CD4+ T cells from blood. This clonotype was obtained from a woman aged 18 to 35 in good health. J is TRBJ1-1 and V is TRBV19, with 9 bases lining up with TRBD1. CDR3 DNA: TGTGCCAGTAGCCCCCAGGGACAGGGAGGGACTGAAGCTTTCTTT. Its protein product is CASSPQGQGGTEAFF.